Sequencing of this T cell receptor (beta chain) was carried out in a study of blood T cell repertoires in COVID-19. Across the whole study: Samples taken during acute and convalescent COVID-19 were collected in the United States, Italy and Spain. Sources were T cells, B-cell-depleted T cells, or PBMCs; the material itself was cDNA or gDNA.

Per the original methods: Scientists estimated how many nucleated cells there were by amplifying reference gene primers. The repertoire was sequenced with immunoSEQ multiplex PCR; TCRdb's copy has only in-frame clones and lacks some. V, J and clone size reflect that table, while D and trimming were determined from the DNA. Of 110,000 to 150,000 clones listed, around 80% were seen once; the top ten hold roughly 10%. This CDR3 is 14 amino acids long. V lost 8 bases to trimming and J lost 5 bases, with 18 bases between them. From germline, CDR1 is MGHRA and CDR2 YSYEKL. The source of this sequence is a man aged 55 to 70 with active or convalescent COVID-19. The chain employs TRBV4-1 and TRBJ2-5; no clear D. Material: peripheral blood. The CDR3 sequence: CASGNGARLETQYF. The CDR3 nucleotides are TGCGCCAGCGGCAACGGAGCGCGGTTGGAGACCCAGTACTTC.